Listed below are T cell receptor beta chains from one sample, sequenced in a study of T cells in Graves' hyperthyroidism and ophthalmopathy. MiXCR, run by TCRdb on the multiplex PCR reads, gives a single entry per CDR3 protein. The sample holds 550,000 to 600,000 distinct CDR3 sequences; about a sixth are singletons and the top ten take around 18%. Sequencing was done on a sample of blood. The receptors were gathered from a woman aged 18-29 years with Graves' hyperthyroidism. CDR3s include the opening cysteine and the closing phenylalanine or tryptophan. A D gene is named only where the DNA matches it firmly. Size is omitted from some rows. Given values are once, few, many or a class for expanded clones.

>TRBJ2-3|-|TRBD2|TRBV6-1
TGTGCCACCCGGGGTAGCGGGAGAAGCACAGATACGCAGTATTTT
CATRGSGRSTDTQYF
>TRBJ1-2|few|-|TRBV18
TGTGCCAGCTCATCGGACGGTGGGGGACATGGCTACACCTTC
CASSSDGGGHGYTF
>TRBJ2-2|-|-|TRBV6-1
TGTGCCACCCGGGCTCCGATAAACACCGGGGAGCTGTTTTTT
CATRAPINTGELFF
>TRBJ1-2|few|-|TRBV29-1
TGCAGCGCTCGAAACGACAGAGCTAACTATGGCTACACCTTC
CSARNDRANYGYTF
>TRBJ2-2|-|TRBD2|TRBV3-1
TGCGCCAGCAGCCAAGACTGGGGGGGTACCGGGGAGCTGTTTTTT
CASSQDWGGTGELFF
>TRBJ2-1|many|TRBD2|TRBV2
TGTGCCAGCAGTGAATTGGGGGGGGGGTATGAGCAGTTCTTC
CASSELGGGYEQFF
>TRBJ1-2|many|-|TRBV6-1
TGTGCCAGCAGCTCCACGGGAGTTCATGGCTACACCTTC
CASSSTGVHGYTF
>TRBJ2-1|many|TRBD2|TRBV4-3
TGCGCCAGCAGCCAAGAGCCTAGCGGGGCGTACAATGAGCAGTTCTTC
CASSQEPSGAYNEQFF
>TRBJ2-3|-|TRBD2|TRBV19
TGTGCCAGTAGTTTCTGGACTAGCGCAAGCACAGATACGCAGTATTTT
CASSFWTSASTDTQYF
>TRBJ1-2|few|-|TRBV7-2
TGTGCCAGCAGTTCCCGACCTCCCAGAGAGGGCTACACCTTC
CASSSRPPREGYTF
>TRBJ2-5|-|-|TRBV28
TGTGCCAGCAGTTGGGGCAGTAACCAAGAGACCCAGTACTTC
CASSWGSNQETQYF
>TRBJ2-1|many|-|TRBV5-1
TGCGCCAGCAGCTTGGATCGCAGGAGCTCCTACAATGAGCAGTTCTTC
CASSLDRRSSYNEQFF
>TRBJ2-1|-|TRBD2|TRBV7-9
TGTGCCAGCAGCACCGGGACTAGCGACGGCGATGAGCAGTTCTTC
CASSTGTSDGDEQFF
>TRBJ2-7|few|-|TRBV6-1
TGTGCCAGCAGTGAACGTGACCTCTACGAGCAGTACTTC
CASSERDLYEQYF
>TRBJ2-7|many|-|TRBV7-2
TGTGCCAGCAGCTTCGGGAACAGGGACTACGAGCAGTACTTC
CASSFGNRDYEQYF
>TRBJ1-3|few|TRBD1|TRBV3-1
TGTGCCAGCAGCCAAGAAGACAGGGGTTATGGAAACACCATATATTTT
CASSQEDRGYGNTIYF
>TRBJ1-1|many|-|TRBV13
TGTGCCAGCAGCTTCGGGGTATCGGGGCACAGCGCTGAAGCTTTCTTT
CASSFGVSGHSAEAFF
>TRBJ2-5|-|TRBD2|TRBV6-1
TGTGCCACTAATAGCGGGGGGGCCGAGGAGACCCAGTACTTC
CATNSGGAEETQYF
>TRBJ2-7|-|TRBD2|TRBV3-1
TGTGCCAGCAGCCAAGTACTAGCGGGGGGCTACGAGCAGTACTTC
CASSQVLAGGYEQYF
>TRBJ1-1|many|-|TRBV6-1
TGTGCCAGCAGTGTTGAGGGAGGAGAAGCTTTCTTT
CASSVEGGEAFF
>TRBJ2-7|few|-|TRBV15
TGTGCCACCAGCCGAGGGTCCTACTACGAGCAGTACTTC
CATSRGSYYEQYF
>TRBJ1-1|-|-|TRBV5-6
TGTGCCAGCAGCTTGGCCCTGGGGGAGGGGTTCGAAGCTTTCTTT
CASSLALGEGFEAFF
>TRBJ2-3|-|-|TRBV12-3/TRBV12-4
TGTGCCAGCGGGGATCCCACAGATACGCAGTATTTT
CASGDPTDTQYF
>TRBJ2-3|many|TRBD2|TRBV20-1
TGCAGTGCTAAGACTAGCGGAGACACAGATACGCAGTATTTT
CSAKTSGDTDTQYF
>TRBJ1-1|many|TRBD1|TRBV20-1
TGCAGTGCTCGAATGCCACAGGGGTGGACTGAAGCTTTCTTT
CSARMPQGWTEAFF
>TRBJ2-7|many|-|TRBV7-2
TGTGCCAGCACCCGTCGGGCGGGGGACAGCAAGTACGAGCAGTACTTC
CASTRRAGDSKYEQYF
>TRBJ1-4|once|-|TRBV4-2
TGTGCCAGCAGCCTAGGAGTTGGGAAGGAAAAACTGTTTTTT
CASSLGVGKEKLFF
>TRBJ2-3|many|TRBD2|TRBV12-3/TRBV12-4
TGTGCCAGCAGTGGATTCTCCCCTACTAGCGGGAAAAGCACAGATACGCAGTATTTT
CASSGFSPTSGKSTDTQYF
>TRBJ2-3|few|TRBD1|TRBV5-1
TGCGCCAGCAGCGCCCTGGGGACAGGGGGCGGGTATCGTGATACGCAGTATTTT
CASSALGTGGGYRDTQYF
>TRBJ2-3|many|-|TRBV11-2
TGTGCCAGCAGCCCTAGTAGGGGAGATACGCAGTATTTT
CASSPSRGDTQYF
>TRBJ1-5|many|TRBD1|TRBV12-3/TRBV12-4
TGTGCCAGCAGTCCACATCGGGACAGGGCCAATCAGCCCCAGCATTTT
CASSPHRDRANQPQHF
>TRBJ2-1|many|-|TRBV18
TGTGCCAGCTCACCACCTCTAGGCTCCTACAATGAGCAGTTCTTC
CASSPPLGSYNEQFF
>TRBJ1-2|few|TRBD1|TRBV12-3/TRBV12-4
TGTGCCAGCAGTATACAGGGGACGGGGGGTCCCCCTGGCTACACCTTC
CASSIQGTGGPPGYTF
>TRBJ2-7|many|-|TRBV28
TGTGCCAGCAAAGAGGGAATTTTGTACGAGCAGTACTTC
CASKEGILYEQYF
>TRBJ1-4|-|TRBD1|TRBV7-8
TGTGCCAGCAGCCTCCGGGACAGGGTGGCTAATGAAAAACTGTTTTTT
CASSLRDRVANEKLFF
>TRBJ2-7|few|-|TRBV10-1
TGCGCCAGCAGTGAGTCGGTGGGGGCGGCCTCCTACGAGCAGTACTTC
CASSESVGAASYEQYF
>TRBJ1-1|many|TRBD1|TRBV7-9
TGTGCCAGCAGCTTAGCAGGGGGCGCGTACGCTGAAGCTTTCTTT
CASSLAGGAYAEAFF
>TRBJ1-6|few|-|TRBV2
TGTGCCAGCAGTGAAGGCCGACCCCTCCACTTT
CASSEGRPLHF
>TRBJ2-1|-|TRBD2|TRBV19
TGTGCCAGTAGTATTCCGACTAGCGGTTCACCAAGGGGGCAGTTCTTC
CASSIPTSGSPRGQFF
>TRBJ2-7|-|-|TRBV15
TGTACCACCAGCAGAGATCTCGCCGATCGGGACGAGCAGTACTTC
CTTSRDLADRDEQYF
>TRBJ2-7|many|-|TRBV7-9
TGTGCCAGCAGCTTAGGCGGCGATACTCACTCCTACGAGCAGTACTTC
CASSLGGDTHSYEQYF
>TRBJ2-7|-|TRBD2|TRBV7-9
TGTGCCAGCAGTCATGAAGCGGGAGGGAACGAGCAGTACTTC
CASSHEAGGNEQYF
>TRBJ2-1|many|TRBD2|TRBV14
TGTGCCAGCAGCCATAGCGGGAATCACAATGAGCAGTTCTTC
CASSHSGNHNEQFF
>TRBJ2-3|few|TRBD2|TRBV29-1
TGCAGCGTGGGAACAAACGGACTAGCCTCTGATACGCAGTATTTT
CSVGTNGLASDTQYF